A single sample is the source of the 30 T cell receptor beta chains below, sequenced in a study of tumor-infiltrating lymphocytes in primary liver carcinoma (dated by TCRdb to 2016 to 2017). Blood RNA was extracted from unsorted whole blood with TRIzol reagent; germline DNA came from the DNeasy Blood & Tissue kit. TCRdb records Illumina HiSeq 2500 as the sequencer. TCRbeta-specific cDNA was reverse-transcribed from about 500 ng total RNA using a constant-region primer and ProtoScript II reverse transcriptase. The TCRbeta libraries were prepared through three rounds of nested multiplex PCR following a slightly modified ARM-PCR procedure. Each of the first two PCR rounds ran for about 10 cycles using multiplex TRBV1-TRBV30 forward primers together with a Cbeta reverse primer. Through fastp at Q25 and MiXCR, TCRdb rebuilt clones from the public reads, retaining in-frame beta chains. Every distinct CDR3 protein forms one entry, paired with its most common genes and DNA. Within this sample are about 310,000 distinct CDR3 sequences, with about three fifths of them counted one time only. More than 15% of the sample rests with the top ten.

The material sequenced was peripheral blood. The receptor set was obtained from a woman aged 25 to 45 with primary liver carcinoma and hepatitis B virus infection.

This clonotype was counted at least ten times. The chain joins TRBV6-5 to TRBJ1-6; D ambiguous. V was pared by 0 bases and J by 10 bases, with 16 bases between. Looked up from germline, CDR1 is MNHEY and CDR2 is SVGAGI. The CDR3 length is 16 residues. CDR3 sequence (DNA): TGTGCCAGCAGTTACTCTTCCGGGAGCGGCGCCTCACCCCTCCACTTT. Translated: CASSYSSGSGASPLHF.

V and J are TRBV12-3 or TRBV12-4 and TRBJ2-2, with TRBD2 identical over 7 bases. The CDR3 is 15 residues long. Trimming removed 4 bases from V and 8 bases from J; junction bases left unmatched: 10. The CDR3 DNA reads TGTGCCAGCAGTTGTGGCGGGAGTCCCACAGGGGAGCTGTTTTTT. Its translation is CASSCGGSPTGELFF.

This clonotype came up many times. The chain carries TRBV12-3 or TRBV12-4 and TRBJ2-7, with TRBD2 identical over 9 bases. Unmatched junction bases numbered 5, after V lost 5 bases and J lost 3 bases. The CDR3 extends over 14 amino acids. The CDR3 nucleotides are TGTGCCAGCAGTCCCCCGACTAGCGGCTACGAGCAGTACTTC. Translated: CASSPPTSGYEQYF.

Note on this clonotype: A junction boundary mismatches the germline segment, possibly from a read error. The chain uses TRBV6-2 or TRBV6-3 and TRBJ2-3; maybe TRBD2 (5 bases). This CDR3 is built from 15 residues. In germline, CDR1 is MNHEY, CDR2 SVGEGT. CDR3 sequence: CASCYEGGSTDTQYF. CDR3 sequence (DNA): TGTGCCAGCTGTTACGAGGGTGGGAGCACAGATACGCAGTATTTT.

This chain joins TRBV28 and TRBJ1-1, with a possible D match to TRBD1 (5 bases). This CDR3 is built from 15 residues. Trimming cost V 4 bases and J 0 bases, with 12 bases left between them. From germline, CDR1 is MDHEN and CDR2 SYDVKM. The CDR3 DNA reads as TGTGCCAGCAGTTCTCTCTGGGGGTTGAACACTGAAGCTTTCTTT. It yields the protein CASSSLWGLNTEAFF.

This clonotype was detected a few times. Compared with germline, one end of the junction differs, possibly owing to a read error. This chain uses TRBV4-1 with TRBJ2-7, with D possibly being TRBD2 (6 bases). CDR1 is MGHRA, CDR2 YSYEKL, per germline. The CDR3 runs 16 residues. Here the CDR3 reads CTSSQVLTGASYEQHF. DNA for the CDR3: TGCACCAGCAGCCAAGTTCTAACGGGAGCCTCCTACGAGCAGCACTTC.

This clonotype was recorded a few times. The rearrangement uses TRBV7-8 and TRBJ2-2; D is unresolved. V shed 2 bases and J shed 1 base, with 11 bases lying between them. CDR1 SGHVS and CDR2 FQNEAQ come from the germline V gene. The CDR3 contains 16 residues. Written as DNA, the CDR3 is TGTGCCAGCAGCTTAACCCAGCTACTGAACACCGGGGAGCTGTTTTTT. It encodes CASSLTQLLNTGELFF.

This clonotype occurred once. A read error is possible here, since a much larger clone lies one base away. The chain employs TRBV4-1 and TRBJ2-3, with D unresolved. V was pared by 3 bases and J by 1 base, with 14 bases between. CDR3 size: 16 residues. Germline assignment: CDR1 MGHRA and CDR2 YSYEKL. The CDR3 sequence: CASSHLPPGGTDTQYF. The CDR3 DNA reads TGCGCCAGCAGCCATCTGCCCCCAGGAGGCACAGATACGCAGTATTTT.

V gene TRBV7-8 combines with J gene TRBJ2-5; D is tentatively TRBD1 or TRBD2 (5 bases each). With 1 base removed from V and 2 bases from J, the gap between germline ends came to 11 bases. CDR1 and CDR2 from the germline V gene are SGHVS and FQNEAQ. The CDR3 loop spans 15 amino acids. The CDR3 loop is CASSLVPGSQETQYF. The CDR3 nucleotides are TGTGCCAGCAGCTTAGTTCCAGGGAGTCAAGAGACCCAGTACTTC.

This clonotype has only a few counts. The chain recombines TRBV7-9 with TRBJ2-3; D is unresolved. Germline loops: CDR1 SEHNR, CDR2 FQNEAQ (reference sequence). The CDR3 length is 18 residues. Between the trimmed V and J ends, which lost 3 bases and 1 base, there was a span of 20 bases. CDR3 amino acids: CASSFKPLAFRGTDTQYF. The CDR3 bases are TGTGCCAGCAGCTTCAAGCCTTTGGCTTTTCGGGGCACAGATACGCAGTATTTT.

In regard to this clonotype: A much more abundant neighbour one base away suggests this may be a read error. This sequence joins TRBV29-1 and TRBJ2-5, with D unclear. CDR1 is SQVTM, CDR2 ANQGSEA, per germline. The V and J ends lost 5 bases and 6 bases respectively, with 7 bases between them. This CDR3 spans 10 amino acids. This CDR3 reads CSVNDQTQYF. The CDR3 bases are TGCAGCGTTAATGATCAGACCCAGTACTTC.

A remark on this clonotype: One junction end disagrees with the germline gene, perhaps due to a read error. This chain links TRBV6-2 or TRBV6-3 with TRBJ1-1; no clear D. Germline CDR1 and CDR2: MNHEY and SVGEGT. This CDR3 is built from 12 residues. CDR3 protein: CVSSSNREEAFF. The CDR3 DNA is TGTGTCAGCAGTTCCAATCGGGAAGAAGCTTTCTTT.

In its sample, this clonotype was seen many times. The chain links TRBV21-1 to TRBJ2-4. TRBV21-1 is given as a pseudogene. The CDR3 length is 14 residues. CDR3 amino acids: CASSKGLAENIQYF. The DNA for the CDR3 is TGTGCCAGCAGCAAGGGACTAGCGGAAAACATTCAGTACTTC.

With regard to this clonotype: This may come from a read error, since a much larger clone is one base off. J is TRBJ2-3 and V is TRBV4-3, with D tentatively TRBD1 or TRBD2 (5 bases each). Germline assignment: CDR1 LGHNA and CDR2 YSLEER. The ends were cut back, 4 bases at V and 2 bases at J, with 16 bases in the middle. CDR3 length: 16 residues. The CDR3 loop is CASSRGTRRTTDTQYF. CDR3 in DNA: TGCGCCAGCAGCCGAGGGACCCGGCGGACCACAGATACGCAGTATTTT.

This chain links TRBV6-6 with TRBJ2-7; D perhaps matches TRBD2 (6 bases). This CDR3 contains 17 residues. From germline, CDR1 is MNHNY and CDR2 SVGAGI (reference sequence). Trimming stripped 4 bases from V and 2 bases from J, with 21 bases between. This chain's CDR3 is CASSSPPRIAAAYEQYF. As DNA, the CDR3 is TGTGCCAGCAGTTCCCCCCCCCGGATAGCGGCTGCCTACGAGCAGTACTTC.

This clonotype was picked up many times. The gene calls are TRBV12-3 or TRBV12-4 and TRBJ2-7; D might be TRBD2 (5 bases). This CDR3 contains 14 residues. V dropped 3 bases and J dropped 3 bases, with 12 bases sitting between them. In nucleotides, the CDR3 is TGTGCCAGCAGTTTGAAGGAGGACCACTACGAGCAGTACTTC. Amino acids: CASSLKEDHYEQYF.

This rearrangement joins TRBV12-3 or TRBV12-4 to TRBJ2-1, with 9 bases identical to TRBD1. The CDR3 loop spans 13 amino acids. The V segment lost 5 bases and the J segment 6 bases; nucleotides outside the gene matches: 2. Here the CDR3 reads CASSRDRVNEQFF. In DNA, the CDR3 is TGTGCCAGCAGTCGGGACAGGGTCAATGAGCAGTTCTTC.

Comments on this clonotype: A much larger clone is a single base away; this may be a read error. The genes are TRBV12-3 or TRBV12-4 and TRBJ2-1; D is perhaps TRBD2 (6 bases). The germline V and J ends were trimmed by 9 bases and 8 bases, with 23 bases remaining between them. This CDR3 has 15 amino acids. The CDR3 region is CASPPVRESYHEQFF. CDR3 coding DNA: TGTGCCAGTCCTCCGGTTCGGGAGAGTTACCATGAGCAGTTCTTC.

This clonotype appeared a few times. The chain joins TRBV6-1 to TRBJ1-1; the match to TRBD1 covers 8 bases. The CDR3 is 14 residues long. Germline loops: CDR1 MNHNS, CDR2 SASEGT. The ends lost 4 bases at V and 2 bases at J; junction bases unmatched: 3. CDR3 sequence: CASSADRDNTEAFF. In nucleotides, the CDR3 is TGTGCCAGCAGTGCGGACAGGGACAACACTGAAGCTTTCTTT.

This clonotype was detected ten times or more. CDR3 residues: CASSLRGQGTEAFF. The DNA of the CDR3 is TGTGCCAGCAGTTTGCGGGGCCAAGGCACTGAAGCTTTCTTT. V usage is TRBV12-3 or TRBV12-4 and J usage is TRBJ1-1; tentatively, D is TRBD1 (5 bases). The V and J ends lost 3 bases and 4 bases respectively, with 12 bases between them. The length of the CDR3 is 14 residues.

This chain uses TRBV19 with TRBJ1-1, with 8 positions matching TRBD1. Germline V gene sequence: CDR1 LNHDA, CDR2 SQIVND (reference sequence). The CDR3 is 11 residues long. V gave up 10 bases and J gave up 5 bases; unmatched junction bases: 3. The CDR3 region is CATGQGTEAFF. Here the CDR3 DNA reads TGTGCCACTGGACAGGGAACTGAAGCTTTCTTT.

At least ten counts were recorded for this clonotype. This clone may be a read error of a much larger clone one base away. V usage is TRBV11-2 and J usage is TRBJ1-1; D is undetermined. Germline lookup yields CDR1 SGHAT and CDR2 FQNNGV. The CDR3 is made up of 14 amino acids. The CDR3 nucleotides are TGTGCCAGCAGCTCCATATCGCTGAACACTGGAGCTTTCTTT. Protein: CASSSISLNTGAFF.

V is TRBV4-1 and J is TRBJ2-1, with D perhaps matching TRBD1 (5 bases). Trimming pared 1 base from V and 2 bases from J, leaving 12 bases between. The CDR3 is made up of 16 amino acids. Germline-derived CDR1 and CDR2 are MGHRA and YSYEKL. The CDR3 DNA follows: TGCGCCAGCAGCCAAGCCGTGTCAGGGACCTACAATGAGCAGTTCTTC. Its translation: CASSQAVSGTYNEQFF.

On this clonotype: Sequence at one end of the junction differs from germline and may be a read error. The chain recombines TRBV11-3 with TRBJ2-1; maybe TRBD1 (6 bases). There are 16 residues in the CDR3. The V gene's germline CDR1 is SGHNT and CDR2 YENEEA. CDR3 nucleotides: TGTGCCAGCAGCTCCGACAGGCCAAAATACTACGATGAGCAGTTCTTC. Amino acids: CASSSDRPKYYDEQFF. Variable domain in full (rest from reference TRBV11-3 and TRBJ2-1): EAGVVQSPRYKIIEKKQPVAFWCNPISGHNTLYWYLQNLGQGPELLIRYENEEAVDDSQLPKDRFSAERLKGVDSTLKIQPAELGDSAVYLCASSSDRPKYYDEQFFGPGTRLTVL.

This clonotype was observed a few times. The chain combines TRBV6-2 or TRBV6-3 with TRBJ1-2; no definite D call. The CDR3 length is 13 residues. Germline CDR1 and CDR2: MNHEY and SVGEGT. V lost 4 bases, J lost 8 bases, and 14 bases lay in between. DNA for the CDR3: TGTGCCAGCAGTTTCCAGGACGCAAGGGGCTACACCTTC. Translating gives CASSFQDARGYTF.

Details on this clonotype: Germline is not matched at one junction end, which may reflect a read error. The chain employs TRBV13 and TRBJ1-5; D is possibly TRBD1 (5 bases). CDR1 PRHDT and CDR2 FYEKMQ come from the germline V gene (reference sequence). The CDR3 contains 14 residues. The CDR3 loop is CASSFGRGNRPQHF. In DNA, the CDR3 is TGTGCCAGCAGCTTTGGTAGGGGAAATCGGCCCCAGCATTTT.

The chain employs TRBV2 and TRBJ2-3; the D gene is possibly TRBD1 (6 bases). V shed 9 bases and J shed 3 bases, with 16 bases lying between them. In germline, CDR1 is SNHLY, CDR2 FYNNEI. The CDR3 has 14 residues. The CDR3 region is CASSIRGWTDTQYF. The CDR3 DNA sequence: TGTGCCAGTAGCATCAGGGGCTGGACAGATACGCAGTATTTT.

Comment on this clonotype: This may come from a read error, since a much larger clone is one base off. The rearrangement links TRBV12-3 or TRBV12-4 to TRBJ2-3, with TRBD2 matching over 11 bases. This CDR3 region has 16 residues. This chain's CDR3 is CASSWTSGSSTGTQYF. CDR3 nucleotides: TGTGCCAGCAGTTGGACTAGCGGGTCTAGCACAGGTACGCAGTATTTT.

In regard to this clonotype: This may stem from a read error, because a much larger clone lies one nucleotide away. In nucleotides, the CDR3 is TGTGCCAGCAGACAGGCCGGACAGGAAGCTTTCTTT. Encoded protein: CASRQAGQEAFF. V gene TRBV12-3 or TRBV12-4 combines with J gene TRBJ1-1; tentatively, D is TRBD1 (6 bases). CDR3 size: 12 residues. V gave up 6 bases and J gave up 8 bases, with 13 bases separating them.

V and J are TRBV7-9 and TRBJ2-7, with D tentatively TRBD2 (5 bases). This CDR3 spans 13 amino acids. Looked up from germline, CDR1 is SEHNR and CDR2 is FQNEAQ (reference sequence). Trimming removed 8 bases from V and 0 bases from J, with 11 bases in between. The CDR3 sequence: CASYNEGSYEQYF. As DNA, the CDR3 is TGTGCCAGCTATAACGAGGGCTCCTACGAGCAGTACTTC.